Sequencing of this T cell receptor (delta chain) was carried out in a study of gamma-delta T cells after stem cell transplantation. TCRdb reanalysed the RT-PCR reads with CATT. Among 1,500 to 2,000 delta-chain clones listed, approximately 17% were seen once. This CDR3 has 18 residues. The germline CDR1 and CDR2 sequences are GEAIGNYY and EKD. The trim removed 2 bases at V and 2 bases at J, leaving 16 bases unmatched. The rearrangement links TRDV2 to TRDJ1; TRDD3 matches at 7 bases. This clonotype was sampled from a human donor. It is not recorded whose cells these are; they may come from a transplant donor. Sequenced input: gamma-delta T cells. Written as DNA, the CDR3 is TGTGCCTGTGACAGTAGCATGGTGGATACGGGACAGACCGATAAACTCATCTTT. Translated: CACDSSMVDTGQTDKLIF.